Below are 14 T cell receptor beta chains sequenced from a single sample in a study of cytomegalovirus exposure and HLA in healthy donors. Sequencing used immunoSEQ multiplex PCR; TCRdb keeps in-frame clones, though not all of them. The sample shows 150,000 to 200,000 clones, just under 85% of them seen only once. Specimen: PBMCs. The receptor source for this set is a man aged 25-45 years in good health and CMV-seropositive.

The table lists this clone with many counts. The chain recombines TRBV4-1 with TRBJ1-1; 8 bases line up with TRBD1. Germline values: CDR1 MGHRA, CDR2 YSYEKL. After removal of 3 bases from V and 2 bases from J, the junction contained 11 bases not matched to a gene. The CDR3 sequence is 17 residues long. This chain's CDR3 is CASSHTPAGTGNTEAFF. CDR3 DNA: TGCGCCAGCAGCCATACCCCCGCTGGGACAGGCAACACTGAAGCTTTCTTT.

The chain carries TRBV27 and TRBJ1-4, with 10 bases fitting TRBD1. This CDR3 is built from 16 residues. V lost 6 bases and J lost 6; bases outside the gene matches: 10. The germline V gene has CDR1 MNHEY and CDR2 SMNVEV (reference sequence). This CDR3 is CASSSGTGEVDEKLFF. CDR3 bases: TGTGCCAGCAGCTCTGGGACAGGGGAGGTTGATGAAAAACTGTTTTTT. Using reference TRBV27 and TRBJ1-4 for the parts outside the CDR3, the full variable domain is EAQVTQNPRYLITVTGKKLTVTCSQNMNHEYMSWYRQDPGLGLRQIYYSMNVEVTDKGDVPEGYKVSRKEKRNFPLILESPSPNQTSLYFCASSSGTGEVDEKLFFGSGTQLSVL.

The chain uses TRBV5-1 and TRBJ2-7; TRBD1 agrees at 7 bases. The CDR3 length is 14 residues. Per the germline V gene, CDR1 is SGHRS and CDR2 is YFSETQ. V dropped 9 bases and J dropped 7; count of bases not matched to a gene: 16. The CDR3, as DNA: TGCGCCACTCGGACAGGCCCCGCTTCGGAAGAGCAGTACTTC. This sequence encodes CATRTGPASEEQYF.

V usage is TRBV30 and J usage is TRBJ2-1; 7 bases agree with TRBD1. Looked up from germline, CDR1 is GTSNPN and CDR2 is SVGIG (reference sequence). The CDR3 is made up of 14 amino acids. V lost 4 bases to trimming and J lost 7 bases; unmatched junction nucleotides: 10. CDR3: CAWNWAGGLNEQFF. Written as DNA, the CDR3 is TGTGCCTGGAACTGGGCAGGGGGTCTGAATGAGCAGTTCTTC.

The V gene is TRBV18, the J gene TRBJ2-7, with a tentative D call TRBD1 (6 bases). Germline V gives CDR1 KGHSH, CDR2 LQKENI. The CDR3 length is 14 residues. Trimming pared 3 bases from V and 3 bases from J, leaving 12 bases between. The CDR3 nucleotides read TGTGCCAGCTCACCTCTACAGGGTATCTACGAGCAGTACTTC. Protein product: CASSPLQGIYEQYF.

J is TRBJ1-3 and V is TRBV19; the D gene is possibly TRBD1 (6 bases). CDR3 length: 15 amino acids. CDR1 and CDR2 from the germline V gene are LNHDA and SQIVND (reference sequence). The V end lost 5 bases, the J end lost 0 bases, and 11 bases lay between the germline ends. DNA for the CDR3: TGTGCCAGTAGTGGACAGTCCGGCTCTGGAAACACCATATATTTT. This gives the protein CASSGQSGSGNTIYF.

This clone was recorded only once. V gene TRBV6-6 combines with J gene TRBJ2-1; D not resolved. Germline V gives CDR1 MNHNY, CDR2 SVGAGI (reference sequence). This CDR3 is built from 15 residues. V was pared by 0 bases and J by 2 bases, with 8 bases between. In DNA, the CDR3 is TGTGCCAGCAGTTACTCGCGGCAGCCCTACAATGAGCAGTTCTTC. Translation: CASSYSRQPYNEQFF.

This chain's CDR3 is CASSSTATGQGYTF. CDR3 sequence (DNA): TGTGCCAGCAGCTCGACCGCGACAGGGCAGGGCTACACCTTC. The genes are TRBV7-2 and TRBJ1-2; TRBD1 agrees at 7 bases. The CDR3 runs to 14 residues. Germline V gene data show CDR1 as SGHTA and CDR2 as FQGNSA. The V segment lost 4 bases and the J segment 8 bases; nucleotides outside the gene matches: 10.

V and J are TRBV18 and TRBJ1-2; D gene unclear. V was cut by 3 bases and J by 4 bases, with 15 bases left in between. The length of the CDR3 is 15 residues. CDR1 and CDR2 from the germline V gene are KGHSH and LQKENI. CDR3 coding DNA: TGTGCCAGCTCACCGAGGAGGGAAGGAGGCTATGGCTACACCTTC. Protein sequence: CASSPRREGGYGYTF.

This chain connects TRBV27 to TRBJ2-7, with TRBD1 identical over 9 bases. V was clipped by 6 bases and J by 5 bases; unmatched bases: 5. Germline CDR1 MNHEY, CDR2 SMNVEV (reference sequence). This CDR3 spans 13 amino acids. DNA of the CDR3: TGTGCCAGCAGGTGGACAGGGGACCACGAGCAGTACTTC. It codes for CASRWTGDHEQYF.

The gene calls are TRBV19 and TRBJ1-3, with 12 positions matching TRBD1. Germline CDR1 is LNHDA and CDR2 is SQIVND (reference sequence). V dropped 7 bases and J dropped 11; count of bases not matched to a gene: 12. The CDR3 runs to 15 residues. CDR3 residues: CASTSAGTGGASIYF. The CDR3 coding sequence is TGTGCCAGTACCTCGGCCGGGACAGGGGGCGCATCCATATATTTT.

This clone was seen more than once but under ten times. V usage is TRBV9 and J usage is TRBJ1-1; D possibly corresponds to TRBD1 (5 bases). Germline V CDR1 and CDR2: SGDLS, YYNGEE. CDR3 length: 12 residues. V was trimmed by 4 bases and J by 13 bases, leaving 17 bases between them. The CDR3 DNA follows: TGTGCCAGCAGCCCCGGGGGTCCTAGGGGTTTCTTT. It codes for CASSPGGPRGFF. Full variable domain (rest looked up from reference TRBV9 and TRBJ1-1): DSGVTQTPKHLITATGQRVTLRCSPRSGDLSVYWYQQSLDQGLQFLIQYYNGEERAKGNILERFSAQQFPDLHSELNLSSLELGDSALYFCASSPGGPRGFFGQGTRLTVV.

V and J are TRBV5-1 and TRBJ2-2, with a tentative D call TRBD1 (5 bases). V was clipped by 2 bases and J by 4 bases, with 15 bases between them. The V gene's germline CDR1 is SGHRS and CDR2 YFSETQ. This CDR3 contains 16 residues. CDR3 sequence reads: CASSFVGADLTGELFF. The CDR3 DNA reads TGCGCCAGCAGCTTTGTAGGGGCCGATCTCACCGGGGAGCTGTTTTTT.

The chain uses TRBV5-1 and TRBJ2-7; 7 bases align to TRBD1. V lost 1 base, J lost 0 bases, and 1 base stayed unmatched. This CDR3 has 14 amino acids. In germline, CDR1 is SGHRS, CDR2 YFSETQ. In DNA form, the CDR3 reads TGCGCCAGCAGCTTGTGGGACAGCTCCTACGAGCAGTACTTC. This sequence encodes CASSLWDSSYEQYF. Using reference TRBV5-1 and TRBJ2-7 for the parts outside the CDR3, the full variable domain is KAGVTQTPRYLIKTRGQQVTLSCSPISGHRSVSWYQQTPGQGLQFLFEYFSETQRNKGNFPGRFSGRQFSNSRSEMNVSTLELGDSALYLCASSLWDSSYEQYFGPGTRLTVT.